These T cell receptor beta chains were read from a single sample in a study of shared clonotypes between healthy human individuals. The assay was immunoSEQ multiplex PCR, and TCRdb's table has in-frame clones only and misses some. The sample lists around 990,000 clones; roughly 77% were seen once. The sequencing sample was made of memory CD4+ T cells from PBMCs. These receptors were taken from a man aged 18 to 30 in good health. Some clones in this sample may be carry-over from other donors' samples. Each CDR3 is given with its conserved first and last residue. A D gene is named only where the DNA matches it firmly. Size tells how often a clone was seen (once, few, many) or the class of an expanded clone, and some rows leave it out.

-	TRBV10-3	TRBJ2-1	12	-	CAIWERGNEQFF	TGTGCCATTTGGGAAAGGGGCAATGAGCAGTTCTTC
few	TRBV6-1	TRBJ2-6	15	-	CASRRTASGANVLTF	TGTGCCAGCAGGAGGACAGCCTCTGGGGCCAACGTCCTGACTTTC
-	TRBV5-4	TRBJ2-1	18	TRBD2	CASSPGLAGYSSYNEQFF	TGTGCCAGCAGCCCGGGACTAGCGGGGTACAGCTCCTACAATGAGCAGTTCTTC
-	TRBV28	TRBJ2-7	15	TRBD1	CASSLPGQGSNEQYF	TGTGCCAGCAGTTTACCGGGACAGGGGAGTAACGAGCAGTACTTC
few	TRBV18	TRBJ1-1	13	-	CASSTGVDTEAFF	TGTGCCAGCTCAACCGGGGTGGACACTGAAGCTTTCTTT
-	TRBV7-2	TRBJ2-4	16	-	CASSLYLGQGRNIQYF	TGTGCCAGCAGCTTATACCTTGGCCAGGGCCGTAACATTCAGTACTTC
few	TRBV11-2	TRBJ2-2	13	-	CASSLLNTGELFF	TGTGCCAGCAGCTTACTGAACACCGGGGAGCTGTTTTTT
-	TRBV7-6	TRBJ2-7	14	-	CASSPRDGPYEQYF	TGTGCCAGCAGCCCCCGGGACGGGCCCTACGAGCAGTACTTC
-	TRBV4-2	TRBJ2-1	16	TRBD2	CASSQVSSGAYNEQFF	TGTGCCAGCAGCCAAGTCTCTAGCGGAGCCTACAATGAGCAGTTCTTC
-	TRBV14	TRBJ2-7	15	-	CASSQGLLGPYEQYF	TGTGCCAGCAGCCAAGGACTACTTGGGCCTTACGAGCAGTACTTC
-	TRBV18	TRBJ2-5	14	TRBD1	CASSPGQPPETQYF	TGTGCCAGCTCACCGGGACAGCCCCCAGAGACCCAGTACTTC
few	TRBV6-1	TRBJ2-1	15	-	CASRLSPGLVDEQFF	TGTGCCAGCAGACTCTCCCCAGGGCTGGTTGATGAGCAGTTCTTC
few	TRBV4-3	TRBJ1-5	15	-	CASSPRVRADQPQHF	TGCGCCAGCAGCCCCCGAGTGAGGGCCGATCAGCCCCAGCATTTT
-	TRBV7-2	TRBJ1-5	17	TRBD1	CASSLTFRGRDGQPQHF	TGTGCCAGCAGCTTAACGTTCAGGGGGCGGGATGGGCAGCCCCAGCATTTT
-	TRBV7-6	TRBJ2-7	16	-	CASSLESSGQAYEQYF	TGTGCCAGCAGCTTAGAATCCAGCGGCCAAGCCTACGAGCAGTACTTC
-	TRBV11-2	TRBJ2-3	19	TRBD2	CASSLDGTSGRRVADTQYF	TGTGCCAGCAGCTTAGATGGGACTAGCGGGAGAAGGGTCGCAGATACGCAGTATTTT
-	TRBV15	TRBJ1-1	20	TRBD1	CATSRDGSWVWTGTDTEAFF	TGTGCCACCAGCAGAGATGGTTCTTGGGTGTGGACAGGTACGGACACTGAAGCTTTCTTT
-	TRBV7-9	TRBJ2-7	13	-	CASSFQGRYEQYF	TGTGCCAGCAGCTTCCAGGGGAGATACGAGCAGTACTTC
few	TRBV19	TRBJ2-7	15	-	CASRNRDISSYEQYF	TGTGCCAGCAGAAACCGGGACATCTCCTCCTACGAGCAGTACTTC
-	TRBV19	TRBJ1-2	14	-	CASRPVEANYGYTF	TGTGCCAGTAGACCGGTTGAGGCCAACTATGGCTACACCTTC
-	TRBV4-1	TRBJ2-5	14	-	CASSQAGLGETQYF	TGCGCCAGCAGCCAAGCCGGTCTTGGAGAGACCCAGTACTTC
-	TRBV18	TRBJ2-7	15	TRBD1	CASSPGPDRFYEQYF	TGTGCCAGCTCACCCGGGCCGGACAGGTTCTACGAGCAGTACTTC
-	TRBV11-3	TRBJ2-1	13	TRBD2	CASSLVGGYEQFF	TGTGCCAGCAGCTTAGTCGGGGGGTACGAGCAGTTCTTC
-	TRBV7-2	TRBJ2-5	14	-	CASTRSASQETQYF	TGTGCCAGCACCCGGAGCGCTAGTCAAGAGACCCAGTACTTC
few	TRBV11-2	TRBJ1-2	16	TRBD1	CASSSSGTAASYGYTF	TGTGCCAGCAGCTCATCCGGGACAGCGGCCAGCTATGGCTACACCTTC
few	TRBV2	TRBJ2-4	15	-	CASSGPAGAKNIQYF	TGTGCCAGCAGTGGCCCGGCTGGAGCCAAAAACATTCAGTACTTC
-	TRBV7-3	TRBJ2-5	13	-	CASSLSRQETQYF	TGTGCCAGCAGCTTAAGCCGCCAAGAGACCCAGTACTTC
-	TRBV5-5	TRBJ1-1	14	-	CASTGDTTNTEAFF	TGTGCCAGCACCGGGGACACTACGAACACTGAAGCTTTCTTT
few	TRBV6-6	TRBJ2-3	13	TRBD1	CASGRQGTDTQYF	TGTGCCAGCGGGAGACAGGGGACAGATACGCAGTATTTT
-	TRBV18	TRBJ2-2	13	TRBD1	CASSPDRVGELFF	TGTGCCAGCTCACCAGACAGGGTCGGGGAGCTGTTTTTT
many	TRBV5-1	TRBJ2-7	14	TRBD1	CASSLGVGGLEQYF	TGCGCCAGCAGCTTGGGCGTAGGGGGCTTAGAGCAGTACTTC
-	TRBV19	TRBJ2-7	12	TRBD1	CASGTGAYEQYF	TGTGCCAGTGGGACAGGGGCCTACGAGCAGTACTTC
-	TRBV29-1	TRBJ2-3	13	TRBD1	CSANRQGADTQYF	TGCAGCGCGAATCGACAGGGAGCAGATACGCAGTATTTT
-	TRBV19	TRBJ2-7	14	-	CASSVSGTSYEQYF	TGTGCCAGTAGTGTCTCCGGGACTTCTTACGAGCAGTACTTC
few	TRBV19	TRBJ1-1	16	-	CASSIGSTGLNTEAFF	TGTGCCAGTAGTATAGGGTCCACAGGGCTGAACACTGAAGCTTTCTTT
few	TRBV10-3	TRBJ1-2	14	-	CAISGVDFQGGYTF	TGTGCCATCAGTGGGGTGGACTTCCAGGGTGGCTACACCTTC